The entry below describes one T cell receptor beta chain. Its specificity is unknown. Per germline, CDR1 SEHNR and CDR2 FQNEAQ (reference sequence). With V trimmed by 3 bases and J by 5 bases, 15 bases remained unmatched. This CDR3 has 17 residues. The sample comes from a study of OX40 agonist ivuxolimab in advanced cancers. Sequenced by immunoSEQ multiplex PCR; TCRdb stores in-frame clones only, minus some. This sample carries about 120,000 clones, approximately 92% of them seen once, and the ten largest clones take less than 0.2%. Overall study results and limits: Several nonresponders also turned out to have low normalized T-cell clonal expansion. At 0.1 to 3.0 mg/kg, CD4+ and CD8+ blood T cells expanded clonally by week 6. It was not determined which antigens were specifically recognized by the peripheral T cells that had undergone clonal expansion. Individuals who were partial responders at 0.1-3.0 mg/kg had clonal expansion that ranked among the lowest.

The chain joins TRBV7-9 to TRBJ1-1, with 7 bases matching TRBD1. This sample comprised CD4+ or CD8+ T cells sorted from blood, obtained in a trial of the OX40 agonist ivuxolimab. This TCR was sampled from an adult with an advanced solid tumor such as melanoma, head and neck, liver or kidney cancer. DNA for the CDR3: TGTGCCAGCAGCTTCCGTCCCCAACAGGGGAGGGGAACTGAAGCTTTCTTT. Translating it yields CASSFRPQQGRGTEAFF.